The 14 T cell receptor beta chains listed next were all sequenced from one sample in a study of T cell changes during pregnancy in multiple sclerosis (dated by TCRdb to between 2019 and 2020). The library was prepared using the immunoSEQ multiplex PCR assay. The immuneACCESS repertoire file appears here via TCRdb, limited to in-frame rearrangements. These files lack a portion of the clones; in checked studies, under half of the deficit traces to unresolved V genes, and the cause of the others is not known. The sample has about 59,000 clones on record, about 93% of them singletons. The top ten constitute 2.8% of the sample. Sample: peripheral blood, taken in the third trimester of pregnancy. Receptors originate from a female donor in good health, enrolled as a control in a pregnancy study.

The rearrangement uses TRBV7-8 and TRBJ1-2; the match to TRBD1 covers 10 bases. The CDR3 spans 15 residues. After removal of 1 base from V and 3 bases from J, the junction contained 2 bases not matched to a gene. Germline V gives CDR1 SGHVS, CDR2 FQNEAQ. The CDR3 region is CASSLDGTGDYGYTF. Here the CDR3 DNA reads TGTGCCAGCAGCTTAGATGGGACAGGGGACTATGGCTACACCTTC.

The chain employs TRBV7-9 and TRBJ2-2; D is uncertain. Germline CDR1 is SEHNR and CDR2 is FQNEAQ (reference sequence). The CDR3 runs 14 residues. The germline V and J ends were trimmed by 1 base and 4 bases, with 7 bases remaining between them. In DNA, the CDR3 is TGTGCCAGCAGCTTAGATCAGTTCACCGGGGAGCTGTTTTTT. Translation: CASSLDQFTGELFF.

This rearrangement joins TRBV6-1 to TRBJ2-2; 9 bases fit TRBD1. This CDR3 has 16 amino acids. V was clipped by 4 bases and J by 0 bases; unmatched bases: 3. CDR1 and CDR2 from the germline V gene are MNHNS and SASEGT. In DNA form, the CDR3 reads TGTGCCAGCAGTGGGGGGACAGGGACGAACACCGGGGAGCTGTTTTTT. Its translation is CASSGGTGTNTGELFF.

The genes are TRBV4-3 and TRBJ1-6, with 9 bases lining up with TRBD1. Unmatched junction bases numbered 3, after V lost 2 bases and J lost 7 bases. Germline V gene sequence: CDR1 LGHNA, CDR2 YSLEER. CDR3 length: 15 amino acids. Written as DNA, the CDR3 is TGCGCCAGCAGCCAATCTGGGACAGGGAATTCACCCCTCCACTTT. It translates to CASSQSGTGNSPLHF.

V is TRBV5-1 and J is TRBJ2-1; D might be TRBD1 (5 bases). The CDR3 extends over 15 amino acids. Germline assignment: CDR1 SGHRS and CDR2 YFSETQ. V was cut by 4 bases and J by 5 bases, with 16 bases left in between. The chain's CDR3 is CASSQRTRKDNEQFF. The CDR3 DNA follows: TGCGCCAGCAGCCAACGGACAAGGAAGGACAATGAGCAGTTCTTC.

The V and J genes are TRBV5-1 and TRBJ1-2; 10 bases match TRBD1. The germline V gene encodes CDR1 SGHRS and CDR2 YFSETQ. The CDR3 has 15 amino acids. Trimming cost V 4 bases and J 5 bases; bases outside gene matches: 8. CDR3 sequence reads: CASSDDRGRTYGYTF. CDR3 DNA: TGCGCCAGCAGCGACGACAGGGGGCGAACATATGGCTACACCTTC.

This chain connects TRBV7-2 to TRBJ2-3; 9 nucleotides agree with TRBD2. Germline assignment: CDR1 SGHTA and CDR2 FQGNSA. CDR3 length: 15 amino acids. V lost 5 bases and J lost 6; bases outside the gene matches: 9. CDR3 region: CASSLSGGGADTQYF. CDR3 DNA: TGTGCCAGCAGCCTCTCCGGCGGGGGGGCCGATACGCAGTATTTT.

The chain combines TRBV18 with TRBJ2-7; D might be TRBD1 (5 bases). The germline V gene has CDR1 KGHSH and CDR2 LQKENI. This CDR3 region has 13 residues. The V and J ends lost 5 bases and 0 bases respectively, with 8 bases between them. This CDR3 is CASSADNSYEQYF. The CDR3 nucleotides are TGTGCCAGCTCAGCGGACAACTCCTACGAGCAGTACTTC.

The chain couples TRBV5-1 to TRBJ2-7; unclear D gene. Germline V CDR1 and CDR2: SGHRS, YFSETQ. This CDR3 is 12 amino acids long. Trimming shortened V by 4 bases and J by 7 bases, and 12 bases separated the two germline ends. Written as DNA, the CDR3 is TGCGCCAGCAGCGCGGAGTCTGTGGAGCAGTACTTC. It yields the protein CASSAESVEQYF.

This rearrangement joins TRBV29-1 to TRBJ1-2, with a tentative D call TRBD1 (6 bases). This CDR3 has 13 amino acids. V lost 0 bases to trimming and J lost 8 bases, with 13 bases between them. CDR1 is SQVTM, CDR2 ANQGSEA, per germline. CDR3 residues: CSVEEGGAKGYTF. In nucleotides, the CDR3 is TGCAGCGTTGAAGAAGGGGGGGCGAAGGGCTACACCTTC.

This clone turned up a few times. The rearrangement joins TRBV4-2 to TRBJ1-5; D gene uncertain. Germline CDR1 and CDR2: LGHNA and YNFKEQ. The CDR3 spans 17 residues. Between the trimmed V and J ends, which lost 1 base and 4 bases, there was a span of 17 bases. The CDR3 DNA sequence: TGTGCCAGCAGCCAAGCCCTGACGAGAGGGCGGAATCAGCCCCAGCATTTT. Translated, it gives CASSQALTRGRNQPQHF.

This chain uses TRBV28 with TRBJ2-3; 7 bases line up with TRBD2. The CDR3 sequence is 14 residues long. Germline V lookup: CDR1 MDHEN, CDR2 SYDVKM. Trimming at V came to 5 bases and at J to 3 bases, leaving 5 bases not matched to a gene. CDR3 bases: TGTGCCAGCAGTCCTTGGGGGGGGACAGATACGCAGTATTTT. Protein sequence: CASSPWGGTDTQYF.

This chain joins TRBV6-6 and TRBJ1-5, with D tentatively TRBD1 (5 bases). V was shortened by 7 bases and J by 3 bases, with 19 bases between the two germline ends. The CDR3 extends over 16 amino acids. The germline gives CDR1 MNHNY, CDR2 SVGAGI (reference sequence). CDR3 coding DNA: TGTGCCAGCAAAGACGGAGCAGGGAGGCACAATCAGCCCCAGCATTTT. As protein: CASKDGAGRHNQPQHF.

The chain uses TRBV5-1 and TRBJ2-2, with 13 bases lining up with TRBD2. The J segment lost 6 bases and the V segment lost 0 bases, leaving 8 bases of the junction unmatched. In germline, CDR1 is SGHRS, CDR2 YFSETQ. The CDR3 has 18 amino acids. The CDR3 sequence: CASSLAMLTSGRSGELFF. The CDR3 DNA reads TGCGCCAGCAGCTTGGCAATGTTGACTAGCGGGAGGTCCGGGGAGCTGTTTTTT.